The 15 T cell receptor beta chains reported below all come from one sample, sequenced in a study of read filtering for tumor transcriptome and immune sequencing. This library used approximately 370 ng RNA and molecular barcoded adaptors spanning alpha/delta and beta/gamma chains. TCRdb reprocessed the reads with MiXCR, giving one entry per CDR3 protein. Here the sample spans fewer than 30,000 distinct CDR3 sequences, less than 25% being singletons. The sequencing sample was made of a population of CD138-negative cells sorted from bone marrow. All receptors come from a donor at least 40 years old with multiple myeloma.

This clonotype was picked up one time. This may come from a read error, since a much larger clone is one base off. The gene calls are TRBV3-1 and TRBJ2-3; D is possibly TRBD1 (7 bases). Germline CDR1 and CDR2: LGHDT and YNNKEL (reference sequence). The V end lost 4 bases, the J end lost 4 bases, and 21 bases lay between the germline ends. CDR3 size: 17 residues. DNA of the CDR3: TGTGCCAGCAGCCGAAACGTTCAGGCAGGGGGGTCAGATACGCAGTATTTT. Translated, it gives CASSRNVQAGGSDTQYF.

To note about this clonotype: A single base separates this from a much larger clone, so it may be a read error. The chain is built from TRBV27 and TRBJ1-5; no definite D call. The CDR3 runs 13 residues. Deletions cut 2 bases from V and 9 bases from J, with 11 bases between. Per germline, CDR1 MNHEY and CDR2 SMNVEV (reference sequence). For the CDR3, the DNA is TGTGCCAGCAGTTTAAGGTGGGATCGGCCCCAGCATTTT. This translates into CASSLRWDRPQHF.

In its sample, this clonotype was seen many times. The chain couples TRBV5-1 to TRBJ2-2; tentatively, D is TRBD2 (5 bases). Germline loops: CDR1 SGHRS, CDR2 YFSETQ. The V end was cut by 7 bases, the J end by 0 bases, with 19 bases between. This CDR3 spans 17 amino acids. CDR3 sequence: CASRQGSGSSNTGELFF. The CDR3, as DNA: TGCGCCAGCCGCCAAGGGAGCGGTTCGTCGAACACCGGGGAGCTGTTTTTT.

V is TRBV11-2 and J is TRBJ2-2; D gene ambiguous. Germline V gene lookup returns CDR1 SGHAT and CDR2 FQNNGV. V lost 2 bases to trimming and J lost 6 bases, with 10 bases between them. The CDR3 covers 14 residues. CDR3 amino acids: CASSLSRASGELFF. The CDR3 DNA sequence: TGTGCCAGCAGCTTAAGTCGGGCCTCCGGGGAGCTGTTTTTT.

This clonotype was found many times. V gene TRBV3-1 combines with J gene TRBJ2-5; a weak D match, TRBD1 (6 bases). In germline, CDR1 is LGHDT, CDR2 YNNKEL (reference sequence). The CDR3 spans 12 residues. Trimming took off 8 bases at V and 5 bases at J, with 12 bases between the two ends. The CDR3 sequence is CASADRPETQYF. CDR3 DNA: TGTGCCAGCGCCGACAGGCCCGAGACCCAGTACTTC.

This rearrangement joins TRBV28 to TRBJ1-5; no firm D call. This CDR3 is built from 12 residues. V was cut by 7 bases and J by 3 bases, with 7 bases left in between. The germline gives CDR1 MDHEN, CDR2 SYDVKM. The CDR3 DNA is TGTGCCAGCACCCCTAACAATCAGCCCCAGCATTTT. This codes for CASTPNNQPQHF.

On this clonotype itself: A clone one base away is much larger, so this may be a read error. This chain joins TRBV29-1 and TRBJ2-5, with D possibly being TRBD1 (5 bases). The V and J ends lost 4 bases and 1 base respectively, with 10 bases between them. CDR3 length equals 13 residues. Germline V CDR1 and CDR2: SQVTM, ANQGSEA. CDR3 sequence: CSVVMGLQETQYF. CDR3 in DNA: TGCAGCGTTGTCATGGGGCTCCAAGAGACCCAGTACTTC. Full variable domain (missing parts from reference TRBV29-1 and TRBJ2-5): SAVISQKPSRDICQRGTSLTIQCQVDSQVTMMFWYRQQPGQSLTLIATANQGSEATYESGFVIDKFPISRPNLTFSTLTVSNMSPEDSSIYLCSVVMGLQETQYFGPGTRLLVL.

There are a few counts of this clonotype. This sequence joins TRBV19 and TRBJ2-5, with D perhaps matching TRBD2 (6 bases). Trimming took 5 bases from V and 2 from J, leaving 15 bases between them. The germline CDR1 and CDR2 sequences are LNHDA and SQIVND (reference sequence). CDR3 length equals 15 residues. CDR3: CASSVRRGRQETQYF. The CDR3 DNA follows: TGTGCCAGTAGTGTACGTCGGGGGAGGCAAGAGACCCAGTACTTC.

J is TRBJ1-1 and V is TRBV19; D unclear. The germline V and J ends were trimmed by 3 bases and 4 bases, with 12 bases remaining between them. The germline V gene has CDR1 LNHDA and CDR2 SQIVND (reference sequence). The length of the CDR3 is 14 residues. CDR3 region: CASSISYEGTEAFF. CDR3 nucleotide sequence: TGTGCCAGTAGTATTTCTTACGAAGGCACTGAAGCTTTCTTT.

This clonotype turned up a few times. The rearrangement joins TRBV18 to TRBJ2-3, with unresolved D. V was pared by 0 bases and J by 0 bases, with 13 bases between. Germline assignment: CDR1 KGHSH and CDR2 LQKENI. This CDR3 has 17 residues. CDR3 nucleotide sequence: TGTGCCAGCTCACCACCGGGTTGGATTCCTAGCACAGATACGCAGTATTTT. Amino acids: CASSPPGWIPSTDTQYF.

In its sample, this clonotype is medium-sized (0.01 to 0.1%). The V call is TRBV7-8, the J call TRBJ2-3; the D call may be TRBD1 or TRBD2 (6 bases each). CDR1 SGHVS and CDR2 FQNEAQ come from the germline V gene. The CDR3 is made up of 16 amino acids. The V end lost 0 bases, the J end lost 5 bases, and 15 bases lay between the germline ends. DNA for the CDR3: TGTGCCAGCAGCTTAGCGGTCCGGGGGCCGGGAGATACGCAGTATTTT. Translation gives CASSLAVRGPGDTQYF.

V gene TRBV20-1 combines with J gene TRBJ1-4; 9 positions agree with TRBD1. CDR3 length: 15 amino acids. V was pared by 4 bases and J by 8 bases, with 11 bases of the junction left unmatched. Germline lookup yields CDR1 DFQATT and CDR2 SNEGSKA (reference sequence). The CDR3 region is CSAIVSGTGPEKLFF. Here the CDR3 DNA reads TGCAGTGCTATAGTTTCGGGGACAGGGCCCGAAAAACTGTTTTTT.

At least ten counts were recorded for this clonotype. V usage is TRBV2 and J usage is TRBJ1-5; the D is unclear. V lost 6 bases, J lost 0 bases, and 9 bases lay in between. The germline V gene has CDR1 SNHLY and CDR2 FYNNEI. This CDR3 has 14 residues. The CDR3 loop reads CASRKDYSNQPQHF. Here the CDR3 DNA reads TGTGCCAGCAGGAAAGATTATAGCAATCAGCCCCAGCATTTT.

With respect to this clonotype: A clone one base away is much larger, so this may be a read error. The rearrangement uses TRBV7-9 and TRBJ2-7; no clear D. The germline V gene encodes CDR1 SEHNR and CDR2 FQNEAQ (reference sequence). The length of the CDR3 is 14 residues. CDR3 residues: CASSSILSSYERYF. CDR3 coding DNA: TGTGCCAGCAGCTCTATACTTAGCTCCTACGAGCGGTACTTC.

There are many counts of this clonotype. The J gene is TRBJ1-6, the V gene TRBV27; D call uncertain. The length of the CDR3 is 15 residues. V was clipped by 6 bases and J by 1 base, with 10 bases between them. CDR1 and CDR2 (germline): MNHEY, SMNVEV (reference sequence). The CDR3 region has the DNA TGTGCCAGCAGGACTCACGGATCCTATAATTCACCCCTCCACTTT. Protein product: CASRTHGSYNSPLHF.